The 20 T cell receptor beta chains given below trace back to one sample, sequenced in a study of OX40 agonist ivuxolimab in advanced cancers. Generated by immunoSEQ multiplex PCR, the TCRdb table keeps only in-frame clones and is missing some. The sample gives approximately 82,000 clones, 87% of which show up once; about 0.52% is in the top ten. This specimen consisted of CD4+ or CD8+ T cells sorted from blood, obtained in a trial of the OX40 agonist ivuxolimab. Receptors originate from an adult with an advanced solid tumor such as melanoma, head and neck, liver or kidney cancer.

The V call is TRBV6-7, the J call TRBJ1-2; 10 nucleotides align to TRBD1. TRBV6-7 is known as an ORF, though its function is uncertain. The CDR3 has 16 amino acids. V lost 0 bases, J lost 7 bases, and 8 bases stayed unmatched. Here the CDR3 reads CASSYSRTGGEFGYTF. DNA of the CDR3: TGTGCCAGCAGTTACTCGCGGACAGGGGGGGAGTTTGGCTACACCTTC.

The V call is TRBV5-5, the J call TRBJ1-1; no firm D call. Per germline, CDR1 SGHKS and CDR2 YYEKEE (reference sequence). This CDR3 has 15 amino acids. Trimming pared 0 bases from V and 0 bases from J, leaving 9 bases between. The CDR3 protein is CASSLAPEMNTEAFF. CDR3 coding DNA: TGTGCCAGCAGCTTGGCCCCAGAGATGAACACTGAAGCTTTCTTT.

This clone was detected once. The rearrangement uses TRBV5-1 and TRBJ2-1; TRBD2 matches 14 bases. From germline, CDR1 is SGHRS and CDR2 YFSETQ. CDR3 length equals 16 residues. The V segment lost 4 bases and the J segment 8 bases; nucleotides outside the gene matches: 8. The CDR3: CASSPGTSGSIDEQFF. Written as DNA, the CDR3 is TGCGCCAGCAGCCCAGGGACTAGCGGGAGTATCGATGAGCAGTTCTTC.

The chain carries TRBV14 and TRBJ2-7; possibly TRBD2 for D (6 bases). The germline gives CDR1 SGHDN, CDR2 FVKESK. Trimming took 5 bases from V and 4 from J, leaving 18 bases between them. The CDR3 length is 15 residues. The DNA of the CDR3 is TGTGCCAGCAGCAATCCCGGACGGGGGTCATACGAGCAGTACTTC. This sequence encodes CASSNPGRGSYEQYF. Full variable domain (remainder filled in from reference TRBV14 and TRBJ2-7): EAGVTQFPSHSVIEKGQTVTLRCDPISGHDNLYWYRRVMGKEIKFLLHFVKESKQDESGMPNNRFLAERTGGTYSTLKVQPAELEDSGVYFCASSNPGRGSYEQYFGPGTRLTVT.

The chain carries TRBV7-2 and TRBJ1-2; D ambiguous. The length of the CDR3 is 13 residues. Germline V gene data show CDR1 as SGHTA and CDR2 as FQGNSA. Trimming took off 1 base at V and 4 bases at J, with 7 bases between the two ends. CDR3 in amino acids: CASSLEGGYGYTF. The CDR3 DNA follows: TGTGCCAGCAGCTTAGAGGGCGGCTATGGCTACACCTTC.

In its sample, this clone was seen once. The chain uses TRBV9 and TRBJ2-7; possibly TRBD1 for D (6 bases). V shed 4 bases and J shed 6 bases, with 11 bases lying between them. Germline CDR1 reads SGDLS; CDR2 reads YYNGEE. This CDR3 comprises 12 residues. In DNA form, the CDR3 reads TGTGCCAGCAGCCCTCAGGGGTTCGAGCAGTACTTC. This encodes CASSPQGFEQYF.

The CDR3 nucleotides are TGTGCCAGCAGTCCCCATTTGGGGGCCAAGACGGATAATTCACCCCTCCACTTT. Its translation is CASSPHLGAKTDNSPLHF. This chain uses TRBV28 with TRBJ1-6; D perhaps matches TRBD1 (6 bases). V lost 5 bases to trimming and J lost 5 bases, with 22 bases between them. The CDR3 spans 18 residues. Germline V CDR1 and CDR2: MDHEN, SYDVKM.

V usage is TRBV27 and J usage is TRBJ1-4, with 9 bases lining up with TRBD1. The CDR3 consists of 14 residues. The junction had 1 base not matched to a gene; V was cut back by 5 bases and J by 3 bases. Per the germline V gene, CDR1 is MNHEY and CDR2 is SMNVEV (reference sequence). The CDR3 nucleotides are TGTGCCAGCAGTCGACAGGGGGCTAATGAAAAACTGTTTTTT. Translated: CASSRQGANEKLFF. The variable domain in full, completed from reference TRBV27 and TRBJ1-4, reads EAQVTQNPRYLITVTGKKLTVTCSQNMNHEYMSWYRQDPGLGLRQIYYSMNVEVTDKGDVPEGYKVSRKEKRNFPLILESPSPNQTSLYFCASSRQGANEKLFFGSGTQLSVL.

The rearrangement uses TRBV7-2 and TRBJ2-2; tentative D call: TRBD2 (6 bases). Germline lookup yields CDR1 SGHTA and CDR2 FQGNSA. The CDR3 is made up of 18 amino acids. Deletions cut 5 bases from V and 5 bases from J, with 24 bases between. CDR3 protein: CASSPGAGYRILTGELFF. CDR3 coding DNA: TGTGCCAGCAGCCCCGGGGCGGGATACCGTATTTTAACCGGGGAGCTGTTTTTT.

This chain uses TRBV5-6 with TRBJ2-1; D is possibly TRBD2 (7 bases). Germline V CDR1 and CDR2: SGHDT, YYEEEE. Trimming left V 9 bases short and J 1 base short, with 17 bases between. CDR3 length equals 15 residues. CDR3 bases: TGTGCCACCCAGAGAGGGGGGGCTTCCTACAATGAGCAGTTCTTC. Translated, it gives CATQRGGASYNEQFF.

The chain is built from TRBV5-1 and TRBJ2-7; D possibly corresponds to TRBD1 (5 bases). The CDR3 sequence is 12 residues long. Germline V lookup: CDR1 SGHRS, CDR2 YFSETQ. Trimming took 2 bases from V and 4 from J, leaving 7 bases between them. CDR3 sequence: CASSLTGYEQYF. CDR3 bases: TGCGCCAGCAGCTTAACAGGATACGAGCAGTACTTC.

The chain is built from TRBV6-1 and TRBJ2-2, with a weak D call TRBD2 (5 bases). The CDR3 extends over 14 amino acids. V was pared by 7 bases and J by 4 bases, with 13 bases between. In germline, CDR1 is MNHNS, CDR2 SASEGT. The CDR3 region has the DNA TGTGCCAGCATTTGGACTCCCAGCACCGGGGAGCTGTTTTTT. It yields the protein CASIWTPSTGELFF.

The rearrangement joins TRBV25-1 to TRBJ2-3, with 7 bases lining up with TRBD2. Germline loops: CDR1 MGHDK, CDR2 SYGVNS. The CDR3 is made up of 16 amino acids. J was trimmed by 2 bases and V by 3 bases; bases with no gene match: 8. The CDR3 nucleotides are TGTGCCAGCAGTGAGGGGGGGGAGGGATCCACAGATACGCAGTATTTT. Residues: CASSEGGEGSTDTQYF.

The chain links TRBV5-1 to TRBJ1-1; 10 positions agree with TRBD1. This CDR3 comprises 16 residues. The trim removed 5 bases at V and 0 bases at J, leaving 7 bases unmatched. CDR1 is SGHRS and CDR2 is YFSETQ in the germline V gene. Written as DNA, the CDR3 is TGCGCCAGCAGTGGGGACAGGGGTCGTATGAACACTGAAGCTTTCTTT. It codes for CASSGDRGRMNTEAFF.

In this sample, this clone turned up once. This chain links TRBV5-5 with TRBJ2-7; possibly TRBD1 or TRBD2 for D (5 bases each). The CDR3 covers 15 residues. The germline V gene has CDR1 SGHKS and CDR2 YYEKEE (reference sequence). The V end was cut by 4 bases, the J end by 6 bases, with 20 bases between. In DNA, the CDR3 is TGTGCCAGCAGCCTTCGGACTGCCGAAGGGGCCGAGCAGTACTTC. Protein product: CASSLRTAEGAEQYF.

The chain is built from TRBV27 and TRBJ2-7, with TRBD1 matching over 10 bases. CDR3 size: 15 residues. V shed 6 bases and J 2 bases; nucleotides not matched to a gene: 7. The germline CDR1 and CDR2 sequences are MNHEY and SMNVEV (reference sequence). CDR3 region: CASRRRDRGTYEQYF. In nucleotides, the CDR3 is TGTGCCAGCAGGCGGAGGGACAGGGGAACCTACGAGCAGTACTTC.

The V gene is TRBV2, the J gene TRBJ1-3; the D is unclear. The CDR3 extends over 14 amino acids. Germline V lookup: CDR1 SNHLY, CDR2 FYNNEI. V was clipped by 3 bases and J by 0 bases, with 6 bases between them. The CDR3 region is CASSDSFSGNTIYF. CDR3 sequence (DNA): TGTGCCAGCAGTGACAGCTTCTCTGGAAACACCATATATTTT.

CDR3 in amino acids: CSVAGTSGAYYEQYF. CDR3 coding DNA: TGCAGCGTTGCAGGGACTAGCGGGGCCTACTACGAGCAGTACTTC. The gene calls are TRBV29-1 and TRBJ2-7, with TRBD2 identical over 13 bases. This CDR3 spans 15 amino acids. Germline V CDR1 and CDR2: SQVTM, ANQGSEA. J was trimmed by 3 bases and V by 4 bases; bases with no gene match: 6.

The chain couples TRBV7-2 to TRBJ2-7; D is unclear. The CDR3 has 14 amino acids. Germline V CDR1 and CDR2: SGHTA, FQGNSA. V lost 1 base to trimming and J lost 4 bases, with 11 bases between them. The CDR3 DNA follows: TGTGCCAGCAGCTTAGAGGCAGGTTTGTACGAGCAGTACTTC. Its translation: CASSLEAGLYEQYF.

The chain links TRBV27 to TRBJ1-1, with 9 bases lining up with TRBD1. Looked up from germline, CDR1 is MNHEY and CDR2 is SMNVEV (reference sequence). Trimming at V came to 5 bases and at J to 4 bases, leaving 14 bases not matched to a gene. The CDR3 is 17 residues long. CDR3: CASSPRTGVRLSTEAFF. CDR3 in DNA: TGTGCCAGCAGTCCCCGGACAGGGGTTAGATTGAGCACTGAAGCTTTCTTT.